Below are 18 T cell receptor beta chains sequenced from a single sample in a study of Graves' ophthalmopathy and Graves' hyperthyroidism. The study amplified TCR beta CDR3 regions using RNA transcripts. First-round RT-PCR relied on HTBI primers, and a second-round multiplex PCR came next. In TCRdb, the multiplex PCR reads were re-called with MiXCR into one record per CDR3 protein. The repertoire includes 170,000 or so distinct CDR3 sequences, approximately 40% of them detected once, and around 5.5% sits in the top ten. The specimen sequenced was peripheral blood. The receptors here all came from a woman between 40 and 50 years old with Graves' ophthalmopathy.

The chain is built from TRBV25-1 and TRBJ1-3, with 7 bases lining up with TRBD1. The CDR3 contains 16 residues. Trimming cost V 3 bases and J 0 bases; bases outside gene matches: 5. Looked up from germline, CDR1 is MGHDK and CDR2 is SYGVNS. The CDR3 bases are TGTGCCAGCAGTGATGACAGGGAAGCCTCTGGAAACACCATATATTTT. Protein sequence: CASSDDREASGNTIYF.

At least ten counts were recorded for this clonotype. The CDR3 nucleotides are TGCAGTGCTCTAAAGCGGGGGCACCAAGAGACCCAGTACTTC. It is translated as CSALKRGHQETQYF. This chain uses TRBV20-1 with TRBJ2-5, with TRBD2 matching over 8 bases. J gave up 0 bases and V 5 bases, and 5 bases lay outside the gene matches. The length of the CDR3 is 14 residues. Per germline, CDR1 DFQATT and CDR2 SNEGSKA (reference sequence).

The V gene is TRBV7-9, the J gene TRBJ2-7, with no clear D. Trimming removed 0 bases at V and 8 bases at J, with 11 bases between. Germline V gives CDR1 SEHNR, CDR2 FQNEAQ (reference sequence). This CDR3 region has 13 residues. CDR3 amino acids: CASSLATATQQYF. DNA of the CDR3: TGTGCCAGCAGCTTAGCGACGGCCACGCAGCAGTACTTC. Full variable domain (remainder filled in from reference TRBV7-9 and TRBJ2-7): DTGVSQNPRHKITKRGQNVTFRCDPISEHNRLYWYRQTLGQGPEFLTYFQNEAQLEKSRLLSDRFSAERPKGSFSTLEIQRTEQGDSAMYLCASSLATATQQYFGPGTRLTVT.

The chain is built from TRBV25-1 and TRBJ2-2; no clear D. V was clipped by 5 bases and J by 8 bases, with 9 bases between them. CDR1 is MGHDK and CDR2 is SYGVNS in the germline V gene. This CDR3 region has 12 residues. The CDR3 coding sequence is TGTGCCAGCAGTCCCCTCCCGGGGGAGCTGTTTTTT. Residues: CASSPLPGELFF. The variable domain in full, with the rest retrieved from reference TRBV25-1 and TRBJ2-2, is EADIYQTPRYLVIGTGKKITLECSQTMGHDKMYWYQQDPGMELHLIHYSYGVNSTEKGDLSSESTVSRIRTEHFPLTLESARPSHTSQYLCASSPLPGELFFGEGSRLTVL.

Many counts were recorded for this clonotype. The J gene is TRBJ2-7, the V gene TRBV28, with D tentatively TRBD2 (6 bases). This CDR3 has 17 amino acids. Between the trimmed V and J ends, which lost 3 bases and 0 bases, there was a span of 18 bases. The germline V gene has CDR1 MDHEN and CDR2 SYDVKM. The CDR3 region is CASSFYGGSTISYEQYF. The CDR3 DNA follows: TGTGCCAGCAGTTTCTATGGGGGGTCGACTATCTCCTACGAGCAGTACTTC.

This clonotype occurred a few times. The chain uses TRBV28 and TRBJ2-5; 8 bases line up with TRBD1. Germline lookup yields CDR1 MDHEN and CDR2 SYDVKM. J gave up 4 bases and V 9 bases, and 13 bases lay outside the gene matches. The length of the CDR3 is 15 residues. DNA for the CDR3: TGTGCCAGTCAGCCTCTAGGACAGGGTCGAGAGACCCAGTACTTC. Residues: CASQPLGQGRETQYF. Full variable domain (missing parts from reference TRBV28 and TRBJ2-5): DVKVTQSSRYLVKRTGEKVFLECVQDMDHENMFWYRQDPGLGLRLIYFSYDVKMKEKGDIPEGYSVSREKKERFSLILESASTNQTSMYLCASQPLGQGRETQYFGPGTRLLVL.

There are many counts of this clonotype. V and J are TRBV6-2 or TRBV6-3 and TRBJ2-7, with a possible D match to TRBD1 (5 bases). Germline CDR1 and CDR2: MNHEY and SVGEGT. The V end lost 7 bases, the J end lost 6 bases, and 19 bases lay between the germline ends. The CDR3 is made up of 14 amino acids. The CDR3 reads CASTRTTQGSEQYF. CDR3 sequence (DNA): TGTGCCAGCACTCGGACAACCCAAGGTAGCGAGCAGTACTTC.

The sample holds a few counts of this clonotype. The V and J genes are TRBV6-1 and TRBJ1-2, with a tentative D call TRBD1 (5 bases). The germline V and J ends were trimmed by 6 bases and 1 base, with 9 bases remaining between them. In germline, CDR1 is MNHNS, CDR2 SASEGT. The CDR3 loop spans 13 amino acids. The CDR3 DNA reads TGTGCCAGCAGAGTCGACAGTAACTATGGCTACACCTTC. It yields the protein CASRVDSNYGYTF.

This clonotype was counted ten times or more. This chain links TRBV18 with TRBJ1-2; D remains unclear. Germline lookup yields CDR1 KGHSH and CDR2 LQKENI. The V end lost 2 bases, the J end lost 3 bases, and 7 bases lay between the germline ends. The CDR3 length is 13 residues. Here the CDR3 reads CASSPDSDYGYTF. CDR3 bases: TGTGCCAGCTCACCAGATTCAGACTATGGCTACACCTTC. Using reference TRBV18 and TRBJ1-2 for the parts outside the CDR3, the full variable domain is NAGVMQNPRHLVRRRGQEARLRCSPMKGHSHVYWYRQLPEEGLKFMVYLQKENIIDESGMPKERFSAEFPKEGPSILRIQQVVRGDSAAYFCASSPDSDYGYTFGSGTRLTVV.

This clonotype was seen repeatedly, ten times or more. The chain couples TRBV28 to TRBJ1-2; 10 bases are a match to TRBD1. CDR3 length: 17 residues. Germline V gene lookup returns CDR1 MDHEN and CDR2 SYDVKM. Trimming removed 6 bases from V and 6 bases from J; junction bases left unmatched: 16. The CDR3 DNA reads TGTGCCAGCAGCCCACCCCTCGGGACAGGGGCTTTCCATGGCTACACCTTC. Translation gives CASSPPLGTGAFHGYTF.

This clonotype was counted a single time. The chain couples TRBV12-3 or TRBV12-4 to TRBJ1-6; D is perhaps TRBD1 (5 bases). This CDR3 region has 18 residues. Trimming took off 4 bases at V and 4 bases at J, with 20 bases between the two ends. In DNA form, the CDR3 reads TGTGCCAGCAGTTATTGGGGGAGTGGAGGGGCTTATAATTCACCCCTCCACTTT. Its protein is CASSYWGSGGAYNSPLHF.

This clonotype was observed many times. V usage is TRBV5-1 and J usage is TRBJ1-1; possibly TRBD1 for D (6 bases). The CDR3 is made up of 14 amino acids. Germline assignment: CDR1 SGHRS and CDR2 YFSETQ. V was cut by 4 bases and J by 0 bases, with 10 bases left in between. The CDR3 region is CASSGGPMNTEAFF. CDR3 coding DNA: TGCGCCAGCAGCGGGGGGCCTATGAACACTGAAGCTTTCTTT.

This clonotype has ten or more counts. The chain recombines TRBV20-1 with TRBJ2-5, with 12 bases matching TRBD2. The germline gives CDR1 DFQATT, CDR2 SNEGSKA (reference sequence). Germline trimming cut 6 bases from V and 7 bases from J; bases unmatched to any gene: 12. The CDR3 runs to 15 residues. In nucleotides, the CDR3 is TGCAGTGCACCATTGACTAGCGGGGGCTCGCGGACCCAGTACTTC. Its translation: CSAPLTSGGSRTQYF.

Details on this clonotype: Mismatch with germline at one junction end may stem from a read error. The genes are TRBV30 and TRBJ2-5; D is perhaps TRBD1 or TRBD2 (5 bases each). Germline CDR1 is GTSNPN and CDR2 is SVGIG (reference sequence). This CDR3 spans 12 amino acids. As DNA, the CDR3 is TGTGCCTGGAGTGGGCGACGAGGGACGAACTTCTTC. Translated, it gives CAWSGRRGTNFF. Drawing the rest from reference TRBV30 and TRBJ2-5, the complete variable domain is SQTIHQWPATLVQPVGSPLSLECTVEGTSNPNLYWYRQAAGRGLQLLFYSVGIGQISSEVPQNLSASRPQDRQFILSSKKLLLSDSGFYLCAWSGRRGTNFFGPGTRLLVL.

The rearrangement joins TRBV29-1 to TRBJ1-5; D uncertain. Trimming took 8 bases from V and 4 from J, leaving 12 bases between them. The germline gives CDR1 SQVTM, CDR2 ANQGSEA. CDR3 length: 12 residues. The CDR3 region is CSIRTGNQPQHF. The CDR3 nucleotides read TGCAGCATAAGGACGGGGAATCAGCCCCAGCATTTT.

This chain uses TRBV27 with TRBJ1-2, with D possibly TRBD1 on 5 matching bases. The V gene's germline CDR1 is MNHEY and CDR2 SMNVEV (reference sequence). CDR3 length: 14 amino acids. V was shortened by 5 bases and J by 5 bases, with 15 bases between the two germline ends. The chain's CDR3 is CASSTGAGLYGYTF. CDR3 nucleotides: TGTGCCAGCAGTACCGGGGCAGGGCTATATGGCTACACCTTC.

This clonotype was observed a single time. The rearrangement joins TRBV2 to TRBJ2-7; 7 bases are shared with TRBD2. The junction had 11 bases not matched to a gene; V was cut back by 10 bases and J by 8 bases. The CDR3 has 12 amino acids. Germline-derived CDR1 and CDR2 are SNHLY and FYNNEI. CDR3 in DNA: TGTGCCACTGGGAGGGCGGGAGTCAAGCAGTACTTC. Protein: CATGRAGVKQYF. The complete variable domain, with remaining parts taken from reference TRBV2 and TRBJ2-7, reads EPEVTQTPSHQVTQMGQEVILRCVPISNHLYFYWYRQILGQKVEFLVSFYNNEISEKSEIFDDQFSVERPDGSNFTLKIRSTKLEDSAMYFCATGRAGVKQYFGPGTRLTVT.

The sample holds one count of this clonotype. The V call is TRBV29-1, the J call TRBJ2-7; D call uncertain. Germline values: CDR1 SQVTM, CDR2 ANQGSEA. Trimming pared 4 bases from V and 0 bases from J, leaving 7 bases between. The CDR3 loop spans 12 amino acids. CDR3 region: CSVVEVSYEQYF. The CDR3 nucleotides are TGCAGCGTTGTTGAAGTCTCCTACGAGCAGTACTTC.